The 22 T cell receptor beta chains below all came from one sample that was sequenced in a study of control samples from healthy donors and cancer patients. Data came from immunoSEQ multiplex PCR; TCRdb stores just in-frame clones and leaves some out. Among more than 95,000 clones, about 89% were seen once, and the ten largest hold roughly 3%. Input material: blood. These receptors came from a man in his sixties in good health.

This chain joins TRBV28 and TRBJ2-1, with 14 bases identical to TRBD2. Losses at the gene ends were 3 bases for V and 9 bases for J; bases not matched to a gene: 7. CDR3 length: 16 amino acids. Germline V gene data show CDR1 as MDHEN and CDR2 as SYDVKM. CDR3 amino acids: CASSLGTSGGRGEQFF. In DNA, the CDR3 is TGTGCCAGCAGTTTGGGGACTAGCGGGGGCCGGGGTGAGCAGTTCTTC.

CDR3 coding DNA: TGTGCCAGCAGTTGGATCCCGGGACAAGAGACCCAGTACTTC. Its translation: CASSWIPGQETQYF. The J gene is TRBJ2-5, the V gene TRBV27; D might be TRBD2 (5 bases). There are 14 residues in the CDR3. Trimming stripped 4 bases from V and 2 bases from J, with 11 bases between. CDR1 is MNHEY and CDR2 is SMNVEV in the germline V gene (reference sequence).

In this sample, this clone turned up once. J is TRBJ1-4 and V is TRBV27; the D is unclear. The CDR3 length is 14 residues. The V end was cut by 3 bases, the J end by 8 bases, with 13 bases between. CDR1 is MNHEY, CDR2 SMNVEV, per germline (reference sequence). CDR3 nucleotide sequence: TGTGCCAGCAGTTTGGTAGGGATTGGGGAAAAACTGTTTTTT. This translates into CASSLVGIGEKLFF. The whole variable domain, filled in from reference TRBV27 and TRBJ1-4, reads EAQVTQNPRYLITVTGKKLTVTCSQNMNHEYMSWYRQDPGLGLRQIYYSMNVEVTDKGDVPEGYKVSRKEKRNFPLILESPSPNQTSLYFCASSLVGIGEKLFFGSGTQLSVL.

The chain uses TRBV20-1 and TRBJ1-1; D gene ambiguous. V shed 6 bases and J shed 0 bases, with 2 bases lying between them. The CDR3 spans 10 residues. The germline gives CDR1 DFQATT, CDR2 SNEGSKA (reference sequence). CDR3 region: CSALNTEAFF. CDR3 nucleotides: TGCAGTGCATTGAACACTGAAGCTTTCTTT.

The chain has TRBV25-1 and TRBJ1-1; no firm D call. V shed 3 bases and J shed 1 base, with 12 bases lying between them. Germline values: CDR1 MGHDK, CDR2 SYGVNS. The CDR3 has 15 amino acids. As DNA, the CDR3 is TGTGCCAGCAGTGATAATGGCTGGGGGAACACTGAAGCTTTCTTT. This codes for CASSDNGWGNTEAFF.

This clone has more than one count but fewer than ten. The J gene is TRBJ2-3, the V gene TRBV7-2; no clear D gene. CDR1 and CDR2 from the germline V gene are SGHTA and FQGNSA. V was clipped by 6 bases and J by 5 bases, with 12 bases between them. The CDR3 is 13 residues long. CDR3 sequence (DNA): TGTGCCAGCAGTAGTAACGGGCTAGATACGCAGTATTTT. As protein: CASSSNGLDTQYF. The whole variable domain, filled in from reference TRBV7-2 and TRBJ2-3, reads GAGVSQSPSNKVTEKGKDVELRCDPISGHTALYWYRQSLGQGLEFLIYFQGNSAPDKSGLPSDRFSAERTGGSVSTLTIQRTQQEDSAVYLCASSSNGLDTQYFGPGTRLTVL.

The rearrangement links TRBV24-1 to TRBJ2-3; D not certain. This CDR3 spans 14 amino acids. Germline loops: CDR1 KGHDR, CDR2 SFDVKD. Trimming stripped 3 bases from V and 4 bases from J, with 10 bases between. The CDR3 reads CATSDDRWSDTQYF. CDR3 nucleotide sequence: TGTGCCACCAGTGATGATAGGTGGTCAGATACGCAGTATTTT.

This clone was detected only a few times. The chain uses TRBV4-1 and TRBJ2-7, with D hard to call. This CDR3 has 16 residues. Trimming stripped 4 bases from V and 4 bases from J, with 20 bases between. The V gene's germline CDR1 is MGHRA and CDR2 YSYEKL. CDR3 residues: CASSRATRSKDYEQYF. CDR3 coding DNA: TGCGCCAGCAGCCGGGCTACCAGAAGTAAAGATTACGAGCAGTACTTC.

This chain links TRBV7-6 with TRBJ1-1; D gene ambiguous. Germline CDR1 and CDR2: SGHVS and FNYEAQ. Trimming removed 2 bases at V and 0 bases at J, with 7 bases between. CDR3 length: 14 residues. CDR3 loop: CASSLLSMNTEAFF. The CDR3 DNA is TGTGCCAGCAGCTTATTGAGCATGAACACTGAAGCTTTCTTT.

This chain uses TRBV6-4 with TRBJ2-2, with 9 bases that match TRBD1. Germline lookup yields CDR1 MRHNA and CDR2 SNTAGT. The length of the CDR3 is 15 residues. The ends lost 6 bases at V and 4 bases at J; junction bases unmatched: 6. The CDR3 sequence is CASRTGTGTTGELFF. In DNA, the CDR3 is TGTGCCAGCAGAACCGGGACAGGGACCACCGGGGAGCTGTTTTTT.

This sequence joins TRBV6-1 and TRBJ1-4, with no clear D. The CDR3 totals 14 residues. V was cut by 2 bases and J by 7 bases, with 11 bases left in between. Per the germline V gene, CDR1 is MNHNS and CDR2 is SASEGT. CDR3 protein: CASSEMGLGEKLFF. The CDR3 DNA follows: TGTGCCAGCAGTGAAATGGGATTAGGTGAAAAACTGTTTTTT.

The chain combines TRBV7-2 with TRBJ2-1, with D tentatively TRBD1 (6 bases). V lost 0 bases and J 7 bases, leaving 13 bases between the germline ends. Germline V gene data show CDR1 as SGHTA and CDR2 as FQGNSA. There are 15 residues in the CDR3. In DNA form, the CDR3 reads TGTGCCAGCAGCTTAGCATCAGGGGCTTGGAATGAGCAGTTCTTC. As protein: CASSLASGAWNEQFF.

The chain couples TRBV18 to TRBJ1-1, with 7 bases that match TRBD1. The germline CDR1 and CDR2 sequences are KGHSH and LQKENI. The V gene end was trimmed by 0 bases and the J gene end by 7 bases; junction bases not matched to a gene: 2. CDR3 length: 13 residues. Here the CDR3 DNA reads TGTGCCAGCTCACCACCGGGACAGATTGAAGCTTTCTTT. Translating gives CASSPPGQIEAFF.

V usage is TRBV7-2 and J usage is TRBJ2-4; 7 positions agree with TRBD2. V lost 3 bases and J lost 0; bases outside the gene matches: 5. CDR1 and CDR2 from the germline V gene are SGHTA and FQGNSA. The CDR3 consists of 16 residues. This CDR3 is CASSLGGGGAKNIQYF. DNA for the CDR3: TGTGCCAGCAGCTTGGGCGGGGGAGGAGCCAAAAACATTCAGTACTTC.

The J gene is TRBJ1-6, the V gene TRBV7-8; weak D call: TRBD1 (6 bases). V lost 1 base and J 6 bases, leaving 13 bases between the germline ends. The germline gives CDR1 SGHVS, CDR2 FQNEAQ. The CDR3 loop spans 16 amino acids. Here the CDR3 reads CASSLGTYRANSPLHF. CDR3 coding DNA: TGTGCCAGCAGCTTAGGGACCTACAGGGCTAATTCACCCCTCCACTTT. The variable domain in full, completed from reference TRBV7-8 and TRBJ1-6, reads GAGVSQSPRYKVAKRGQDVALRCDPISGHVSLFWYQQALGQGPEFLTYFQNEAQLDKSGLPSDRFFAERPEGSVSTLKIQRTQQEDSAVYLCASSLGTYRANSPLHFGNGTRLTVT.

The chain joins TRBV5-1 to TRBJ1-2; D is possibly TRBD1 (6 bases). The germline CDR1 and CDR2 sequences are SGHRS and YFSETQ. The ends were cut back, 2 bases at V and 0 bases at J, with 8 bases in the middle. The CDR3 sequence is 14 residues long. DNA for the CDR3: TGCGCCAGCAGCTTTGGACAGACTAACTATGGCTACACCTTC. This sequence encodes CASSFGQTNYGYTF. Based on the CDR3 plus reference TRBV5-1 and TRBJ1-2, the full variable domain is KAGVTQTPRYLIKTRGQQVTLSCSPISGHRSVSWYQQTPGQGLQFLFEYFSETQRNKGNFPGRFSGRQFSNSRSEMNVSTLELGDSALYLCASSFGQTNYGYTFGSGTRLTVV.

The rearrangement joins TRBV30 to TRBJ1-6, with 9 bases identical to TRBD1. Germline V lookup: CDR1 GTSNPN, CDR2 SVGIG (reference sequence). Trimming at V came to 0 bases and at J to 10 bases, leaving 7 bases not matched to a gene. This CDR3 is 15 amino acids long. The CDR3 reads CAWSVLTGGESPLHF. DNA of the CDR3: TGTGCCTGGAGTGTACTGACAGGGGGGGAATCACCCCTCCACTTT.

This clone was seen only once. The chain combines TRBV7-9 with TRBJ1-3, with D unclear. The CDR3 extends over 16 amino acids. V was trimmed by 3 bases and J by 0 bases, leaving 12 bases between them. Germline loops: CDR1 SEHNR, CDR2 FQNEAQ (reference sequence). CDR3 loop: CASSFGAGPSGNTIYF. DNA for the CDR3: TGTGCCAGCAGCTTCGGCGCTGGGCCCTCTGGAAACACCATATATTTT.

Here the CDR3 DNA reads TGCGCCAGCAGCCAAACCCGGATGCGACAGGACTACTCTGGAAACACCATATATTTT. Translating it yields CASSQTRMRQDYSGNTIYF. The J gene is TRBJ1-3, the V gene TRBV4-1; a weak D match, TRBD1 (6 bases). Germline-derived CDR1 and CDR2 are MGHRA and YSYEKL. The CDR3 is made up of 19 amino acids. V lost 2 bases to trimming and J lost 0 bases, with 20 bases between them.

The chain employs TRBV5-5 and TRBJ1-2; 9 nucleotides line up with TRBD1. Per the germline V gene, CDR1 is SGHKS and CDR2 is YYEKEE (reference sequence). This CDR3 contains 16 residues. V dropped 1 base and J dropped 7; count of bases not matched to a gene: 11. This chain's CDR3 is CASSLLVGTGLTGYTF. The CDR3 DNA sequence: TGTGCCAGCAGCTTGTTGGTCGGGACAGGGTTGACTGGCTACACCTTC.

The rearrangement joins TRBV5-1 to TRBJ1-1; a weak D match, TRBD1 (5 bases). There are 14 residues in the CDR3. V was cut by 4 bases and J by 1 base, with 11 bases left in between. The germline V gene has CDR1 SGHRS and CDR2 YFSETQ. The DNA of the CDR3 is TGCGCCAGCAGCCCCCAGACAGCGAACACTGAAGCTTTCTTT. This codes for CASSPQTANTEAFF.

The rearrangement uses TRBV20-1 and TRBJ1-2; D might be TRBD1 (5 bases). Deletions cut 3 bases from V and 6 bases from J, with 17 bases between. The CDR3 contains 14 residues. Germline lookup yields CDR1 DFQATT and CDR2 SNEGSKA (reference sequence). The CDR3 is CSASLFGGADGYTF. As DNA, the CDR3 is TGCAGTGCTAGTCTTTTTGGAGGGGCCGATGGCTACACCTTC.